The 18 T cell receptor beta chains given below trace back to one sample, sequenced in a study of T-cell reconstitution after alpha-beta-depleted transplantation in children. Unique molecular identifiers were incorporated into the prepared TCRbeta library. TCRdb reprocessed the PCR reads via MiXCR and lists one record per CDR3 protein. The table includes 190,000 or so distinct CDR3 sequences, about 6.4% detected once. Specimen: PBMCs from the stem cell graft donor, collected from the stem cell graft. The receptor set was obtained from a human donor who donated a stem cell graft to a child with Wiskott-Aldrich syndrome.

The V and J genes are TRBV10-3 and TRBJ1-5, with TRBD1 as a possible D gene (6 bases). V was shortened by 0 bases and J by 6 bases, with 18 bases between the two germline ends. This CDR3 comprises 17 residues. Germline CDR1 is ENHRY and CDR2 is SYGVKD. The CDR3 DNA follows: TGTGCCATCAGTGAGTCGTTTCAGGCAGGGGAGGGTCAGCCCCAGCATTTT. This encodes CAISESFQAGEGQPQHF.

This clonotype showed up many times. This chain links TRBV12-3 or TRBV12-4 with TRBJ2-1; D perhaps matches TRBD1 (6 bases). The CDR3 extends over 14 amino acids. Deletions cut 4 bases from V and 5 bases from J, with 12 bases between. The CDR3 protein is CASSSTGAHNEQFF. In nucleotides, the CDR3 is TGTGCCAGCAGTTCGACAGGAGCCCACAATGAGCAGTTCTTC.

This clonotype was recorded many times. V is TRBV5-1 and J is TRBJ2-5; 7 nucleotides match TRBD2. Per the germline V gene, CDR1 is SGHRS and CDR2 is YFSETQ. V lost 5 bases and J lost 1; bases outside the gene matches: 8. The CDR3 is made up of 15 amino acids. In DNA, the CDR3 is TGCGCCAGCAGTTTCTTCGCGGGGGTCCAAGAGACCCAGTACTTC. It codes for CASSFFAGVQETQYF.

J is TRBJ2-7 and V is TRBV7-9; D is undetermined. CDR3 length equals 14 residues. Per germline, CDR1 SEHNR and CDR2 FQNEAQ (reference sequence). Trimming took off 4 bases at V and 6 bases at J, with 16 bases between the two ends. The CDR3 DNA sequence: TGTGCCAGCAGCTCGTTCCTAGTGGCTCCCGAGCAGTACTTC. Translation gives CASSSFLVAPEQYF.

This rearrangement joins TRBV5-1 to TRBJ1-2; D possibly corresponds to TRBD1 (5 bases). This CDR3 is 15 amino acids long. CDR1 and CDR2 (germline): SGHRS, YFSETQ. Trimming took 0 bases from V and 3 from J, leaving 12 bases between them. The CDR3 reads CASSLVLGAHYGYTF. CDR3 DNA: TGCGCCAGCAGCTTGGTACTAGGGGCTCACTATGGCTACACCTTC.

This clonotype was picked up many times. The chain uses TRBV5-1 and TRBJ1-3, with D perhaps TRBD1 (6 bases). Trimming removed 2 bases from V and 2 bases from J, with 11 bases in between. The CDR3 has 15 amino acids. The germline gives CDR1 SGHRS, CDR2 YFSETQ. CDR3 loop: CASSLTGQTGNTIYF. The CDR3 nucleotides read TGCGCCAGCAGCTTAACAGGGCAAACTGGAAACACCATATATTTT.

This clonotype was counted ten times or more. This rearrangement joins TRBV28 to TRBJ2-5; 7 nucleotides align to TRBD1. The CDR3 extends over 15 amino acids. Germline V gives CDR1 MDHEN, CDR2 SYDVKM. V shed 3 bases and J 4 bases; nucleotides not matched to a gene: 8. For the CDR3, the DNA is TGTGCCAGCAGTTTGGGCGACAGGGTCAGAGAGACCCAGTACTTC. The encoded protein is CASSLGDRVRETQYF.

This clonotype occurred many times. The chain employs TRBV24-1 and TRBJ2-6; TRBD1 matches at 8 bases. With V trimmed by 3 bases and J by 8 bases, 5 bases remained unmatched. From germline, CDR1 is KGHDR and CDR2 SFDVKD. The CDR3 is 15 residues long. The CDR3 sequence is CATSDAGTGTNVLTF. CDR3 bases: TGTGCCACCAGTGATGCCGGGACAGGCACCAACGTCCTGACTTTC.

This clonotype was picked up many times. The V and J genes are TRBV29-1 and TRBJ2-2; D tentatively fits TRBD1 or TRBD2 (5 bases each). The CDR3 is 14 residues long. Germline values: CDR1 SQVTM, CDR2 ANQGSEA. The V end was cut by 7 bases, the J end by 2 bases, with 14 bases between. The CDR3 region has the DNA TGCAGCGGAACCGGGACCTTCAACACCGGGGAGCTGTTTTTT. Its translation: CSGTGTFNTGELFF.

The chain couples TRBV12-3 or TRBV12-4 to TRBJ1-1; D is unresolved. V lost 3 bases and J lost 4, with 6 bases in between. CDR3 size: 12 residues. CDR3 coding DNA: TGTGCCAGCAGTTTCTTGGGCACTGAAGCTTTCTTT. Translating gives CASSFLGTEAFF.

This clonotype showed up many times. The CDR3 loop is CASSYSTSGIGTDTQYF. In DNA, the CDR3 is TGTGCCAGCAGTTACTCGACTAGCGGGATCGGCACAGATACGCAGTATTTT. The chain couples TRBV6-5 to TRBJ2-3; 11 nucleotides agree with TRBD2. CDR3 size: 17 residues. Unmatched junction bases numbered 3, after V lost 0 bases and J lost 1 base. The V gene's germline CDR1 is MNHEY and CDR2 SVGAGI.

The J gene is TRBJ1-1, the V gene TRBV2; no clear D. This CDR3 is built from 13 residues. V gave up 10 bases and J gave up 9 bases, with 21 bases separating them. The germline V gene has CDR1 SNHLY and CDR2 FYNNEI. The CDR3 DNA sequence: TGTGCCACAGGTTGGGCCAAGATCCAAAAAGCTTTCTTT. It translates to CATGWAKIQKAFF.

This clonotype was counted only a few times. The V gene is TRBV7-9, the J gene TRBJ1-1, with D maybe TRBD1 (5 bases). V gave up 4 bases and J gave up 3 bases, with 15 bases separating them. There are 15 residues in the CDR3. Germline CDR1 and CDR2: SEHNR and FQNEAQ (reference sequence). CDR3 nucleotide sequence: TGTGCCAGCAGCTCATCCACGGACACGCACACTGAAGCTTTCTTT. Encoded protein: CASSSSTDTHTEAFF.

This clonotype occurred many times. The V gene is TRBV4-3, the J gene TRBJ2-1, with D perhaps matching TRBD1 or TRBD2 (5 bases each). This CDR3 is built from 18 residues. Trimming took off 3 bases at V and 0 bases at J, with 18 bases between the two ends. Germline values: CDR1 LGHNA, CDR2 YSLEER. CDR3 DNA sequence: TGCGCCAGCAGCCAGGGACCTCCAGGGTTCGGCTCCTACAATGAGCAGTTCTTC. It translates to CASSQGPPGFGSYNEQFF.

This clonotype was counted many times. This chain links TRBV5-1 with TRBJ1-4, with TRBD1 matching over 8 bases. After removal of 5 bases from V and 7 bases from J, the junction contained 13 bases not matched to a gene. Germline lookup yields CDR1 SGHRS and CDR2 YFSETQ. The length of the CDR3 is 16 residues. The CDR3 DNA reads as TGCGCCAGCAGGGATATTAGGACAGGGTCCGTTGAAAAACTGTTTTTT. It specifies CASRDIRTGSVEKLFF.

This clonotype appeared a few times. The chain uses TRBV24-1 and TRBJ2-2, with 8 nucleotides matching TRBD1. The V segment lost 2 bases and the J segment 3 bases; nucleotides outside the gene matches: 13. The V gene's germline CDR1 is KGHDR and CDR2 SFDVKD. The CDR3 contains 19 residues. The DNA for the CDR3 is TGTGCCACCAGTGATTCCACACGATCAGGGGGCGCGTACACCGGGGAGCTGTTTTTT. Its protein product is CATSDSTRSGGAYTGELFF.

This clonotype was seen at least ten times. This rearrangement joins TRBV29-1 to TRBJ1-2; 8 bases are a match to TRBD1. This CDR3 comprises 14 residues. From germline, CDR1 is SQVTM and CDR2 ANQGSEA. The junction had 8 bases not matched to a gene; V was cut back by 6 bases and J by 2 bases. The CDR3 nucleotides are TGCAGCGTGGGGCAGGGGGCGCGGAACTATGGCTACACCTTC. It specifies CSVGQGARNYGYTF.

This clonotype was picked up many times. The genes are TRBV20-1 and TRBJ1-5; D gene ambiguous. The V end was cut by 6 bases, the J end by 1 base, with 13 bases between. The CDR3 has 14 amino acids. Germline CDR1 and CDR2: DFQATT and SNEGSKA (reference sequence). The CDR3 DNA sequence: TGCAGTGCCCGGAAAGGGATAAGCAATCAGCCCCAGCATTTT. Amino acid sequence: CSARKGISNQPQHF.